The clone carrying this T cell receptor (beta chain) occurred a few times. The antigen is unknown. In the authors' methods: After removing out-of-frame reads, 2,204,828 distinct TCRbeta sequences remained. The table came from immunoSEQ multiplex PCR; TCRdb's copy has only in-frame clones and leaves some out. D and trimming come from the DNA, and the V and J calls and clone size come from that table. The table lists around 45,000 clones, over 70% of them singletons. Single viable CD3+CD4+CD8-CD45RO+ cells were sorted as the memory CD4+ T cells. These data belong to a study of memory CD4+ T cells and cytomegalovirus serostatus. The CDR3 covers 17 residues. After removal of 1 base from V and 4 bases from J, the junction contained 11 bases not matched to a gene. Germline V gene lookup returns CDR1 SNHLY and CDR2 FYNNEI. Study findings and constraints: About 40% of the 164 known CMV-associated TCRbeta sequences appeared in CD4+ memory.

This rearrangement joins TRBV2 to TRBJ1-1, with 8 bases fitting TRBD1. This sequence originates from an adult in good health and CMV-seronegative. The material sequenced was memory CD4+ T cells from blood. CDR3 sequence: CASSEGWGRGRGTEAFF. CDR3 nucleotide sequence: TGTGCCAGCAGTGAAGGGTGGGGCAGGGGGCGTGGCACTGAAGCTTTCTTT. Full variable domain (rest looked up from reference TRBV2 and TRBJ1-1): EPEVTQTPSHQVTQMGQEVILRCVPISNHLYFYWYRQILGQKVEFLVSFYNNEISEKSEIFDDQFSVERPDGSNFTLKIRSTKLEDSAMYFCASSEGWGRGRGTEAFFGQGTRLTVV.